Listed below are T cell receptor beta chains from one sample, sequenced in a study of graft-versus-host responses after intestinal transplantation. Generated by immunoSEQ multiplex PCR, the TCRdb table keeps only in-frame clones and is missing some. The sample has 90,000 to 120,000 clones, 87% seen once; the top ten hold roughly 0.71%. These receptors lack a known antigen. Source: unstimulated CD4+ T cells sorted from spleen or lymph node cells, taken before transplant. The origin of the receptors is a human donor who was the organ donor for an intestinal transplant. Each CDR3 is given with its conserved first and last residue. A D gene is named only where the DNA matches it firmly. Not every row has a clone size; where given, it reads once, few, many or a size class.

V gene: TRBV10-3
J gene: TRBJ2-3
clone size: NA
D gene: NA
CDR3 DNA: TGTGCCATCAAGGGGCTAGGAGGCACAGATACGCAGTATTTT
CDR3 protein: CAIKGLGGTDTQYF

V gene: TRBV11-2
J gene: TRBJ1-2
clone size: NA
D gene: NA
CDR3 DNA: TGTGCCAGCGGATTTGACTACCCGGGGGGAGCTGATGGCTACACCTTC
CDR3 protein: CASGFDYPGGADGYTF

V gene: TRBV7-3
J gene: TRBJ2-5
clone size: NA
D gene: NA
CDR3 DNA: TGTGCCAGCAGCTCGGGGTGGGGCGGGGCCTCGTTGGAGACCCAGTACTTC
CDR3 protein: CASSSGWGGASLETQYF

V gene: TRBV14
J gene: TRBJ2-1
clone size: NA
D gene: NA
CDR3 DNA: TGTGCCAGCAGCCAGGGAGAGCAGTTCTTC
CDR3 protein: CASSQGEQFF

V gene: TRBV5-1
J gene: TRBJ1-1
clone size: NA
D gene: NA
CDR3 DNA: TGCGCCAGCAGCTTGGACGGAGGGAACACTGAAGCTTTCTTT
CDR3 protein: CASSLDGGNTEAFF

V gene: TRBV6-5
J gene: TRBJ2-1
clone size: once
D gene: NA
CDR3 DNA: TGTGCCAGCAGTTACTCCTTGGACTCGACCTACAATGAGCAGTTCTTC
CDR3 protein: CASSYSLDSTYNEQFF

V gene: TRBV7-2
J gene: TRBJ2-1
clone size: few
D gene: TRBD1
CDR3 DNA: TGTGCCAGCGGCACAGGGGGTAGGGTTGAGCAGTTCTTC
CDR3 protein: CASGTGGRVEQFF

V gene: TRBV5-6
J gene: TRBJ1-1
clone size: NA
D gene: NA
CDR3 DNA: TGTGCCAGCAGCTTGGGGGGTGGGCAGGCGAACACTGAAGCTTTCTTT
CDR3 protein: CASSLGGGQANTEAFF

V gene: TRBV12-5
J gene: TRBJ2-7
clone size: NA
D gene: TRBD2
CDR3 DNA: TGTGCTAGTGGAACCGGGACTAGCGGGAGTAACGAGCAGTACTTC
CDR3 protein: CASGTGTSGSNEQYF

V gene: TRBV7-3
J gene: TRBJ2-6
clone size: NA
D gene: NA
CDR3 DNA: TGTGCCAGCAGCTCCTACGGGGCCAACGTCCTGACTTTC
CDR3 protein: CASSSYGANVLTF

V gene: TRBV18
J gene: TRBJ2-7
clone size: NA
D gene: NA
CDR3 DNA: TGTGCCAGCTCACCCGAACTGACTAGTAGGGTCGAGCAGTACTTC
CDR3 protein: CASSPELTSRVEQYF

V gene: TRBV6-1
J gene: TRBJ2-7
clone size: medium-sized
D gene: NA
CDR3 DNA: TGTGCCAGCAGTGAAATCCCCTACGAGCAGTACTTC
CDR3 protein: CASSEIPYEQYF

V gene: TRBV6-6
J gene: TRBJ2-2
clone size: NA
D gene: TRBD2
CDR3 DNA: TGTGCCAGCAGAACCAGACTAGCGGGTAACACCGGGGAGCTGTTTTTT
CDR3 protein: CASRTRLAGNTGELFF

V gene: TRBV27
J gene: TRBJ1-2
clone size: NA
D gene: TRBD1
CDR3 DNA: TGTGCCAGCAGTCTCAGACAGGGGGCCTTTCATGGCTACACCTTC
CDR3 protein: CASSLRQGAFHGYTF

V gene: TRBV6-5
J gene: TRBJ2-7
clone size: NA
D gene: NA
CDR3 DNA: TGTGCCAGCAGTAGCAGGGTGCCCTACGAGCAGTACTTC
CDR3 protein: CASSSRVPYEQYF

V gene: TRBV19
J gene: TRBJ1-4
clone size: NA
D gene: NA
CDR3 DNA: TGTGCCAGTAGTATCACAGGGAATGAAAAACTGTTTTTT
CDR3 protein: CASSITGNEKLFF

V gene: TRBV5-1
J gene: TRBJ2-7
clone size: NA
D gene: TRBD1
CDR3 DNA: TGCGCCAGCAGCTTGGTCTCCGGGACAGGGTACGAGCAGTACTTC
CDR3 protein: CASSLVSGTGYEQYF

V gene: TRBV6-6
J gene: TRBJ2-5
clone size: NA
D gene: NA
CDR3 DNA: TGTGCCAGCAGTCGGGCTCCGGCAGGTCGAGAGACCCAGTACTTC
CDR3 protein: CASSRAPAGRETQYF

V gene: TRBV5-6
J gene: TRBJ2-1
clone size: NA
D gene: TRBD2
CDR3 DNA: TGTGCCAGCAGCTTGGGGGCTAGCGGGGACCGAGAGCAGTTCTTC
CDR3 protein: CASSLGASGDREQFF

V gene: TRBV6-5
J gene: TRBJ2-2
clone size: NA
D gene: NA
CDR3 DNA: TGTGCCAGCAGTTCGACAGGGAACACCGGGGAGCTGTTTTTT
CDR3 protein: CASSSTGNTGELFF

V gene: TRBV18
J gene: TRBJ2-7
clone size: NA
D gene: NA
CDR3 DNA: TGTGCCAGCTCACCACCTTCGCTATCCGAGCAGTACTTC
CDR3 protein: CASSPPSLSEQYF

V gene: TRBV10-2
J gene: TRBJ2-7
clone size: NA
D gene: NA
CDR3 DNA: TGCGCCAGCAGTGGCTGGGGCGAGCAGTACTTC
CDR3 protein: CASSGWGEQYF

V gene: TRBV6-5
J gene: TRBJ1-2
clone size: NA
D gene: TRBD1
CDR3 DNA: TGTGCCAGCAGGGTGACAGGGGCCTATGGCTACACCTTC
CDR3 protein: CASRVTGAYGYTF

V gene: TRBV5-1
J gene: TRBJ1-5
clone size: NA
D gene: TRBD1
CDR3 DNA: TGCGCCAGCAGCTCCGGGACAGGACCTCATCAGCCCCAGCATTTT
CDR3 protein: CASSSGTGPHQPQHF

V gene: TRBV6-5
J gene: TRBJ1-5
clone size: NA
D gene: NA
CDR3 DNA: TGTGCCAGCAGTTACGACAGGAATCAGCCCCAGCATTTT
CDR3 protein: CASSYDRNQPQHF

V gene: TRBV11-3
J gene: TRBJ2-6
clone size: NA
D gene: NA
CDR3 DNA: TGTGCCAGCAGCGATGGGGCCAACGTCCTGACTTTC
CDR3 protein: CASSDGANVLTF

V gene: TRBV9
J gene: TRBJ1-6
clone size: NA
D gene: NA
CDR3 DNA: TGTGCCAGCAGCTTGGGGGGGGACCATAATTCACCCCTCCACTTT
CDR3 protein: CASSLGGDHNSPLHF

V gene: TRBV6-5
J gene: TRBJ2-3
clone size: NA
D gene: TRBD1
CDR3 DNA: TGTGCCAGCAGTTTCCGGACAGGAGCTAGCACAGATACGCAGTATTTT
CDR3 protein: CASSFRTGASTDTQYF

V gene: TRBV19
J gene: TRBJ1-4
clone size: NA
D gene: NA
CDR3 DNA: TGTGCCAGGGATCCTAATGAAAAACTGTTTTTT
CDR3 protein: CARDPNEKLFF

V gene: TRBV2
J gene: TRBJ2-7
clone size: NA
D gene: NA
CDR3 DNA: TGTGCCAGCATGTTCAGGGGGGGAATTTACGAGCAGTACTTC
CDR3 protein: CASMFRGGIYEQYF

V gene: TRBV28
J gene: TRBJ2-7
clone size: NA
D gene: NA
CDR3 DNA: TGTGCCAGCGGGTCAGGGGTCTACGAGCAGTACTTC
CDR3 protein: CASGSGVYEQYF

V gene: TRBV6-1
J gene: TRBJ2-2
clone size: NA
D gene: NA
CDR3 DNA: TGTGCCAGCACTTTAATGGGGAGCACCGGGGAGCTGTTTTTT
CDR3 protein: CASTLMGSTGELFF

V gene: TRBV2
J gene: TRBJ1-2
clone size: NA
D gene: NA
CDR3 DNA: TGTGCCAGCAGTGTACAGACCCTCATTAACTATGGCTACACCTTC
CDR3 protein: CASSVQTLINYGYTF

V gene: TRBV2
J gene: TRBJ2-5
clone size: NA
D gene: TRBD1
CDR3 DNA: TGTGCCAGCAGGGACAGGGGAGGTCAAGAGACCCAGTACTTC
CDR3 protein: CASRDRGGQETQYF

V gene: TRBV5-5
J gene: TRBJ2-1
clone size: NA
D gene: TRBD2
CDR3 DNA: TGTGCCAGCAGCACGGGACTAGCGGGAGGGGATGAGCAGTTCTTC
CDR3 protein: CASSTGLAGGDEQFF

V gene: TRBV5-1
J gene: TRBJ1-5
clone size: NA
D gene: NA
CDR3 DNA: TGCGCCAGCAGCTTGACTCACAGGGATCAGCCCCAGCATTTT
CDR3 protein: CASSLTHRDQPQHF

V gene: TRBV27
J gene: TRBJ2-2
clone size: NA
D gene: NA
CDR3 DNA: TGTGCCAGCAGTTTCACAGGGTTCACCGGGGAGCTGTTTTTT
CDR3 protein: CASSFTGFTGELFF

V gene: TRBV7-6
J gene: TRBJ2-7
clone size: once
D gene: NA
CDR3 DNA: TGTGCCAGCGGTTCGGGGTCCTACGAGCAGTACTTC
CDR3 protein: CASGSGSYEQYF

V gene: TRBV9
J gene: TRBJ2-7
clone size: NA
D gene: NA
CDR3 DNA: TGTGCCAGCAGCCGCGGGATGGGGGAGCAGTACTTC
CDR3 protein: CASSRGMGEQYF

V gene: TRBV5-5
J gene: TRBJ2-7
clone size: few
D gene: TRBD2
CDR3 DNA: TGTGCCAGCAGCTTGGAACGAGCGGGGGGCTCCGGTCGGCCCTACGAGCAGTACTTC
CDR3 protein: CASSLERAGGSGRPYEQYF

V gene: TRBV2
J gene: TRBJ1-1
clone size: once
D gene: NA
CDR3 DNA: TGTGCCAGCAGTGAAGGGCCGGTGACTGAAGCTTTCTTT
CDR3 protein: CASSEGPVTEAFF

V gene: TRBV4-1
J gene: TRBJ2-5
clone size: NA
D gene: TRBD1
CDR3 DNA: TGCGCCAGCAGCCGGCGGACAGGGACCTTCCAAGAGACCCAGTACTTC
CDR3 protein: CASSRRTGTFQETQYF

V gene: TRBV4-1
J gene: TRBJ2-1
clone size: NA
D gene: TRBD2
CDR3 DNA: TGCGCCAGTCGTCCGGGACTAGCCCTTCAGGGTGAGCAGTTCTTC
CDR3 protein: CASRPGLALQGEQFF

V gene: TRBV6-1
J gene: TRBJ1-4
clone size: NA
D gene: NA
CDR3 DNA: TGTGCCAGCCGGTTAAGTGAAAAACTGTTTTTT
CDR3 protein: CASRLSEKLFF

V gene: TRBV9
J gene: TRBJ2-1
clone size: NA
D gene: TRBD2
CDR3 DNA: TGTGCCAGCAGCGTACAGGGGGCGCGGACTAGCGGGAGGGCCTACAATGAGCAGTTCTTC
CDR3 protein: CASSVQGARTSGRAYNEQFF

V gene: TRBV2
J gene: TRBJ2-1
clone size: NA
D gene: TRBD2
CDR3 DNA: TGTGCCAGCAGTCCCCAGACTAGCGGGACGTCAAATGAGCAGTTCTTC
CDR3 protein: CASSPQTSGTSNEQFF

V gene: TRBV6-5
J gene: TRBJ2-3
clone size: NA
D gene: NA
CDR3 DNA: TGTGCCAGCAGTTACACCAGTTCGGCGTCTACGCAGTATTTT
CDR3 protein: CASSYTSSASTQYF

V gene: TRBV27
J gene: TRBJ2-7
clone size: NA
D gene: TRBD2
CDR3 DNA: TGTGCCAGCAGGGACAGACTAGCGGGATCGTTCGAGCAGTACTTC
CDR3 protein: CASRDRLAGSFEQYF

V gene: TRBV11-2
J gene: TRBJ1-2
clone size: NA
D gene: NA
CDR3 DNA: TGTGCCAGCAGCCCAGGTCTAGACTATGGCTACACCTTC
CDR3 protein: CASSPGLDYGYTF

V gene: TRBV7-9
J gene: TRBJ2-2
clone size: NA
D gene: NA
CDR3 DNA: TGTGCCAGCAGCCCGGCGTCGAAAAGCGGGTACGCGAACACCGGGGAGCTGTTTTTT
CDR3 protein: CASSPASKSGYANTGELFF

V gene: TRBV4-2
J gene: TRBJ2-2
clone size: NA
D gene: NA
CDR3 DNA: TGTGCCAGCAGCCAAGTGGCCGGGAACACCGGGGAGCTGTTTTTT
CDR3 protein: CASSQVAGNTGELFF